The clone carrying this TCR beta chain was detected many times. This CDR3 comprises 17 residues. V was shortened by 3 bases and J by 0 bases, with 13 bases between the two germline ends. The germline CDR1 and CDR2 sequences are SGHRS and YFSETQ. This record belongs to a study of neurological immune-mediated disorders. Each TCR transcript was tagged with a 10-nucleotide random UMI during 5'RACE. One entry per CDR3 protein, called by TCRdb with MiXCR from the 5' RACE reads. This table has under 60,000 distinct CDR3 sequences, roughly 15% appearing once. The rearrangement links TRBV5-1 to TRBJ2-6; possibly TRBD1 for D (6 bases). The sequenced sample was PBMCs. The source is a man aged 55 to 70 in good health. The CDR3 DNA reads TGCGCCAGCAGCTCGACGACAGGCTCCTCTGGGGCCAACGTCCTGACTTTC. Residues: CASSSTTGSSGANVLTF.